Below, 30 T cell receptor beta chains from the same sample are listed, as sequenced in a study of cytomegalovirus exposure and HLA in healthy donors. PCR primers comprised 60 Vbeta and 13 Jbeta primers. Method: immunoSEQ multiplex PCR; TCRdb's copy keeps in-frame clones and lacks some. The sample has about 140,000 clones, roughly four fifths seen once; the top ten hold 3% to 3.5%. The sequenced sample consisted of PBMCs. The receptors shown here come from a man aged 18 to 30 in good health and CMV-seropositive.

This chain links TRBV5-1 with TRBJ2-5; TRBD2 matches at 7 bases. Germline CDR1 and CDR2: SGHRS and YFSETQ. V gave up 2 bases and J gave up 2 bases; unmatched junction bases: 9. CDR3 length: 16 amino acids. CDR3 region: CASSFVSGRSQETQYF. The CDR3 DNA is TGCGCCAGCAGCTTTGTTAGCGGGCGTTCACAAGAGACCCAGTACTTC.

This clone was seen just once. The J gene is TRBJ2-7, the V gene TRBV5-4; the D is unclear. Germline V gene lookup returns CDR1 SGHNT and CDR2 YYREEE (reference sequence). CDR3 length: 14 residues. Trimming cost V 4 bases and J 3 bases, with 14 bases left between them. The CDR3 nucleotides read TGTGCCAGCAGCGGCGGAACTGCTAACTACGAGCAGTACTTC. Amino acid sequence: CASSGGTANYEQYF.

J is TRBJ2-5 and V is TRBV5-4, with a tentative D call TRBD2 (6 bases). The germline V and J ends were trimmed by 3 bases and 5 bases, with 14 bases remaining between them. This CDR3 is 14 amino acids long. Germline assignment: CDR1 SGHNT and CDR2 YYREEE (reference sequence). CDR3 nucleotides: TGTGCCAGCAGCTCACCGGGAGTGTCGGAGACCCAGTACTTC. Residues: CASSSPGVSETQYF.

This clone was seen a few times. CDR3 DNA sequence: TGTGCCAGTAGTAACCGACAGACGAACACCGGGGAGCTGTTTTTT. This gives the protein CASSNRQTNTGELFF. The chain carries TRBV19 and TRBJ2-2, with a tentative D call TRBD1 (5 bases). This CDR3 comprises 15 residues. CDR1 is LNHDA, CDR2 SQIVND, per germline (reference sequence). V lost 4 bases to trimming and J lost 0 bases, with 9 bases between them. The full variable domain, with the rest looked up from reference TRBV19 and TRBJ2-2, is DGGITQSPKYLFRKEGQNVTLSCEQNLNHDAMYWYRQDPGQGLRLIYYSQIVNDFQKGDIAEGYSVSREKKESFPLTVTSAQKNPTAFYLCASSNRQTNTGELFFGEGSRLTVL.

This clone came up once. The J gene is TRBJ1-2, the V gene TRBV6-5, with 7 bases identical to TRBD1. Germline V gene data show CDR1 as MNHEY and CDR2 as SVGAGI. The CDR3 covers 14 residues. Germline trimming cut 4 bases from V and 6 bases from J; bases unmatched to any gene: 8. CDR3 sequence (DNA): TGTGCCAGCAGTTTCCGACAGGGATCGGATGGCTACACCTTC. Translation: CASSFRQGSDGYTF.

This chain joins TRBV2 and TRBJ1-1, with a tentative D call TRBD1 (5 bases). This CDR3 contains 15 residues. Germline V CDR1 and CDR2: SNHLY, FYNNEI. V lost 6 bases and J 3 bases, leaving 17 bases between the germline ends. The CDR3 DNA reads as TGTGCCAGCAGGCTATCGGGGGGGTTCGACACTGAAGCTTTCTTT. Protein product: CASRLSGGFDTEAFF. The full variable domain, rest sourced from reference TRBV2 and TRBJ1-1, is EPEVTQTPSHQVTQMGQEVILRCVPISNHLYFYWYRQILGQKVEFLVSFYNNEISEKSEIFDDQFSVERPDGSNFTLKIRSTKLEDSAMYFCASRLSGGFDTEAFFGQGTRLTVV.

The V gene is TRBV4-2, the J gene TRBJ1-4; TRBD1 matches at 9 bases. Germline lookup yields CDR1 LGHNA and CDR2 YNFKEQ. V lost 1 base to trimming and J lost 8 bases; unmatched junction nucleotides: 17. The CDR3 extends over 19 amino acids. The CDR3 DNA is TGTGCCAGCAGCCAAGTCACCGGGACAGGGTTTCGGTGGGGCGAAAAACTGTTTTTT. Protein: CASSQVTGTGFRWGEKLFF.

The chain couples TRBV28 to TRBJ1-5; D gene uncertain. Germline CDR1 reads MDHEN; CDR2 reads SYDVKM. The ends were cut back, 7 bases at V and 4 bases at J, with 17 bases in the middle. CDR3 length: 15 amino acids. The CDR3 DNA reads TGTGCCAGCACCGTAGAGAGGGCGGGAAATCAGCCCCAGCATTTT. This translates into CASTVERAGNQPQHF. The variable domain in full, with the rest retrieved from reference TRBV28 and TRBJ1-5, is DVKVTQSSRYLVKRTGEKVFLECVQDMDHENMFWYRQDPGLGLRLIYFSYDVKMKEKGDIPEGYSVSREKKERFSLILESASTNQTSMYLCASTVERAGNQPQHFGDGTRLSIL.

The chain combines TRBV11-2 with TRBJ2-5; 9 nucleotides match TRBD2. CDR3 length equals 14 residues. V lost 6 bases, J lost 4 bases, and 6 bases stayed unmatched. CDR1 and CDR2 from the germline V gene are SGHAT and FQNNGV. The CDR3 coding sequence is TGTGCCAGCAGTCAAAAGACTAGCGGAGAGACCCAGTACTTC. It translates to CASSQKTSGETQYF.

The chain combines TRBV6-5 with TRBJ1-5; maybe TRBD1 (5 bases). Looked up from germline, CDR1 is MNHEY and CDR2 is SVGAGI. This CDR3 has 15 amino acids. Trimming shortened V by 6 bases and J by 7 bases, and 19 bases separated the two germline ends. This CDR3 is CASRTAGNNGQPQHF. CDR3 DNA sequence: TGTGCCAGCAGGACGGCAGGGAACAATGGCCAGCCCCAGCATTTT.

The V call is TRBV11-2, the J call TRBJ2-1, with a weak D call TRBD2 (5 bases). CDR1 SGHAT and CDR2 FQNNGV come from the germline V gene. V lost 2 bases, J lost 7 bases, and 15 bases lay in between. The CDR3 spans 15 residues. CDR3 sequence reads: CASSLTRTVLNEQFF. In DNA form, the CDR3 reads TGTGCCAGCAGCTTAACCCGGACTGTTCTGAATGAGCAGTTCTTC.

Concerning this clone itself: Other DNA variants within this sample encode the same CDR3. The chain recombines TRBV6-5 with TRBJ1-3; D might be TRBD1 (6 bases). From germline, CDR1 is MNHEY and CDR2 SVGAGI. V was trimmed by 6 bases and J by 0 bases, leaving 12 bases between them. This CDR3 has 15 amino acids. CDR3 nucleotides: TGTGCCAGCAGCTTGGACAGTACCTCTGGAAACACCATATATTTT. It translates to CASSLDSTSGNTIYF.

The genes are TRBV1 and TRBJ1-3. TRBV1 is a pseudogene segment. The length of the CDR3 is 14 residues. This chain's CDR3 is CTSSRARRGNTIYF. The CDR3 DNA reads TGCACCAGCAGCCGAGCCCGTCGGGGAAACACCATATATTTT.

This chain connects TRBV6-6 to TRBJ2-2; tentatively, D is TRBD1 (6 bases). V was cut by 5 bases and J by 6 bases, with 16 bases left in between. Germline V gives CDR1 MNHNY, CDR2 SVGAGI (reference sequence). The length of the CDR3 is 15 residues. DNA of the CDR3: TGTGCCAGCAGTCGGGACACCCTTTTACCCGGGGAGCTGTTTTTT. As protein: CASSRDTLLPGELFF.

The chain links TRBV19 to TRBJ1-5; D uncertain. The V and J ends lost 1 base and 6 bases respectively, with 16 bases between them. The CDR3 has 16 amino acids. CDR1 is LNHDA, CDR2 SQIVND, per germline (reference sequence). CDR3 loop: CASSIGPFREGQPQHF. The CDR3 nucleotides read TGTGCCAGTAGTATAGGCCCTTTTCGAGAGGGTCAGCCCCAGCATTTT.

The chain recombines TRBV28 with TRBJ1-1; TRBD1 aligns across 7 bases. The ends lost 5 bases at V and 4 bases at J; junction bases unmatched: 10. This CDR3 spans 15 amino acids. CDR1 and CDR2 from the germline V gene are MDHEN and SYDVKM. The CDR3 sequence: CASSPMTGTATEAFF. The CDR3 DNA is TGTGCCAGCAGTCCAATGACAGGGACCGCCACTGAAGCTTTCTTT.

V and J are TRBV4-1 and TRBJ1-5; 7 nucleotides line up with TRBD1. V lost 0 bases and J lost 1; bases outside the gene matches: 15. The germline V gene has CDR1 MGHRA and CDR2 YSYEKL. This CDR3 comprises 20 residues. The CDR3 bases are TGCGCCAGCAGCCAAGATCCCCAGGGGGGTATCTCGTACAGCAATCAGCCCCAGCATTTT. Protein: CASSQDPQGGISYSNQPQHF.

In its sample, this clone was seen once. The rearrangement links TRBV2 to TRBJ1-1; D might be TRBD1 (5 bases). The CDR3 totals 14 residues. V lost 4 bases to trimming and J lost 0 bases, with 9 bases between them. The V gene's germline CDR1 is SNHLY and CDR2 FYNNEI. The CDR3 spells CASSVLGVNTEAFF. The CDR3 bases are TGTGCCAGCAGTGTCTTAGGGGTGAACACTGAAGCTTTCTTT.

The chain combines TRBV28 with TRBJ1-1, with TRBD1 matching 9 bases. Germline CDR1 MDHEN, CDR2 SYDVKM. V trimming: 8 bases; J trimming: 4 bases; junction bases outside the gene matches: 11. The CDR3 is 15 amino acids. The CDR3 sequence is CASQGGQGVTTEAFF. The CDR3 DNA sequence: TGTGCCAGCCAGGGGGGACAGGGTGTGACCACTGAAGCTTTCTTT. Full variable domain (missing parts from reference TRBV28 and TRBJ1-1): DVKVTQSSRYLVKRTGEKVFLECVQDMDHENMFWYRQDPGLGLRLIYFSYDVKMKEKGDIPEGYSVSREKKERFSLILESASTNQTSMYLCASQGGQGVTTEAFFGQGTRLTVV.

The rearrangement uses TRBV29-1 and TRBJ2-7; D gene ambiguous. The CDR3 sequence is 11 residues long. Germline V CDR1 and CDR2: SQVTM, ANQGSEA. Trimming shortened V by 4 bases and J by 2 bases, and 6 bases separated the two germline ends. CDR3 nucleotide sequence: TGCAGCGTTGGACAACCCTACGAGCAGTACTTC. It translates to CSVGQPYEQYF.

The chain combines TRBV7-9 with TRBJ1-1; D is undetermined. The CDR3 sequence is 16 residues long. Germline V gives CDR1 SEHNR, CDR2 FQNEAQ (reference sequence). V lost 5 bases to trimming and J lost 3 bases, with 19 bases between them. CDR3 coding DNA: TGTGCCAGCAGCCCCGGTGAGGGCGATATGGACACTGAAGCTTTCTTT. The encoded protein is CASSPGEGDMDTEAFF.

The rearrangement joins TRBV5-1 to TRBJ2-5; D is undetermined. V dropped 3 bases and J dropped 2 bases, with 11 bases sitting between them. The CDR3 length is 14 residues. CDR1 is SGHRS and CDR2 is YFSETQ in the germline V gene. CDR3 region: CASSSPEVQETQYF. In nucleotides, the CDR3 is TGCGCCAGCAGCTCTCCAGAAGTTCAAGAGACCCAGTACTTC.

The chain uses TRBV6-5 and TRBJ1-1; D gene ambiguous. This CDR3 contains 15 residues. Trimming removed 0 bases from V and 2 bases from J, with 10 bases in between. In germline, CDR1 is MNHEY, CDR2 SVGAGI. Here the CDR3 DNA reads TGTGCCAGCAGTTACTCCGGGGAGTTCAACACTGAAGCTTTCTTT. This translates into CASSYSGEFNTEAFF.

The CDR3 region is CASSRGTENTGELFF. Here the CDR3 DNA reads TGTGCCAGCAGCCGCGGGACAGAGAACACCGGGGAGCTGTTTTTT. The chain joins TRBV7-9 to TRBJ2-2; D may be TRBD1 (7 bases). V was clipped by 5 bases and J by 1 base, with 11 bases between them. Germline V lookup: CDR1 SEHNR, CDR2 FQNEAQ (reference sequence). The CDR3 loop spans 15 amino acids.

This clone was seen just once. This chain joins TRBV4-1 and TRBJ2-7; maybe TRBD1 (5 bases). V lost 3 bases and J lost 5, with 17 bases in between. Germline CDR1 and CDR2: MGHRA and YSYEKL. The CDR3 has 15 residues. CDR3 DNA sequence: TGCGCCAGCAGCCATCCCTCGAGCAGGGCCCACGAGCAGTACTTC. It codes for CASSHPSSRAHEQYF.

CDR3 in DNA: TGCGCCAGCAGCCCCCTGGGGCAGGGCAGACTCTACGAGCAGTACTTC. This translates into CASSPLGQGRLYEQYF. The V gene is TRBV5-1, the J gene TRBJ2-7; maybe TRBD1 (5 bases). Trimming shortened V by 4 bases and J by 3 bases, and 20 bases separated the two germline ends. Germline V gene data show CDR1 as SGHRS and CDR2 as YFSETQ. The CDR3 is 16 residues long.

The chain couples TRBV27 to TRBJ2-7; TRBD1 is a possible D gene (5 bases). Germline V gene data show CDR1 as MNHEY and CDR2 as SMNVEV (reference sequence). The CDR3 consists of 14 residues. Trimming stripped 3 bases from V and 3 bases from J, with 12 bases between. Here the CDR3 reads CASSLAGNNYEQYF. The CDR3 nucleotides read TGTGCCAGCAGTTTGGCAGGGAACAACTACGAGCAGTACTTC.

This rearrangement joins TRBV19 to TRBJ2-3; D remains unclear. Germline V gene sequence: CDR1 LNHDA, CDR2 SQIVND (reference sequence). This CDR3 has 15 residues. Deletions cut 5 bases from V and 1 base from J, with 13 bases between. CDR3 protein: CASSSDTIGTDTQYF. The CDR3, as DNA: TGTGCCAGTAGTTCTGACACCATTGGCACAGATACGCAGTATTTT.

The chain links TRBV5-4 to TRBJ2-5; no clear D gene. The CDR3 runs to 17 residues. Germline V gene data show CDR1 as SGHNT and CDR2 as YYREEE (reference sequence). V was shortened by 0 bases and J by 5 bases, with 20 bases between the two germline ends. Here the CDR3 reads CASSLGFGSVRWETQYF. The CDR3 DNA is TGTGCCAGCAGCTTGGGGTTTGGTAGTGTTCGTTGGGAGACCCAGTACTTC. Full variable domain (outside the CDR3, taken from reference TRBV5-4 and TRBJ2-5): ETGVTQSPTHLIKTRGQQVTLRCSSQSGHNTVSWYQQALGQGPQFIFQYYREEENGRGNFPPRFSGLQFPNYSSELNVNALELDDSALYLCASSLGFGSVRWETQYFGPGTRLLVL.

A few counts support this clone. J is TRBJ2-1 and V is TRBV7-3, with TRBD2 matching over 8 bases. Trimming took 3 bases from V and 9 from J; bases not matched to a gene: 7. The germline V gene encodes CDR1 SGHTA and CDR2 FQGTGA. This CDR3 has 14 residues. CDR3 in amino acids: CASSFLAGGSEQFF. In nucleotides, the CDR3 is TGTGCCAGCAGCTTTCTGGCGGGAGGTAGTGAGCAGTTCTTC.